This TCR beta chain was sequenced in a study of shared clonotypes between healthy human individuals. Germline CDR1 reads SGHVS; CDR2 reads FNYEAQ. V was shortened by 2 bases and J by 3 bases, with 9 bases between the two germline ends. This CDR3 is 14 amino acids long. Study-level results: Estimated clonotype richness was generally higher in naive than memory subsets.

This clone has only one observation. The antigen remains unidentified. Measured with immunoSEQ multiplex PCR; TCRdb has only the in-frame clones, and not every one. The sample lists about 2,500,000 clones, more than 90% occurring once. Sequencing was done on a sample of naive CD4+ T cells sorted from blood. As for subset: CD45RA+ positively selected. This TCR came from a man aged 18 to 30 in good health. The chain employs TRBV7-6 and TRBJ2-3; D may correspond to TRBD1 or TRBD2 (6 bases each). The CDR3 DNA sequence: TGTGCCAGCAGCTTAAGGGGGAGGACAGATACGCAGTATTTT. This gives the protein CASSLRGRTDTQYF. Together with reference TRBV7-6 and TRBJ2-3, the CDR3 gives the full variable domain: GAGVSQSPRYKVTKRGQDVALRCDPISGHVSLYWYRQALGQGPEFLTYFNYEAQQDKSGLPNDRFSAERPEGSISTLTIQRTEQRDSAMYRCASSLRGRTDTQYFGPGTRLTVL.